This entry concerns a single TCR beta chain. In the authors' workflow: Researchers report that nucleated cell counts were estimated from reference gene primer amplification. Sequenced by immunoSEQ multiplex PCR; TCRdb stores in-frame clones only, minus some. The DNA was the basis for D and trimming; V, J and clone size are from that table. The table has about 63,000 clones, roughly 85% seen once. This sample was taken from a study of blood T cell repertoires in COVID-19. Study overall: The United States, Italy and Spain supplied acute and convalescent COVID-19 samples. The cDNA or gDNA used as material had been derived from T cells, B-cell-depleted T cells, or PBMCs.

The sequence came from a human donor in a cohort sampled during active COVID-19. Source material: peripheral blood.

CDR3 residues: CASSVRSSGSRGYTF. For the CDR3, the DNA is TGTGCCAGCAGCGTTCGAAGTTCGGGATCTCGGGGCTACACCTTC. The chain employs TRBV3-1 (or the pseudogene TRBV3-2) and TRBJ1-2; D is unresolved. The length of the CDR3 is 15 residues. Germline V CDR1 and CDR2: LGHDT, YNNKEL (reference sequence). The ends were cut back, 5 bases at V and 8 bases at J, with 21 bases in the middle.